These T cell receptor beta chains were read from a single sample in a study of shared clonotypes between healthy human individuals. Sequenced by immunoSEQ multiplex PCR; TCRdb stores in-frame clones only, minus some. The sample yields more than 1 million clones, around 78% seen once. Sequenced material: memory CD4+ T cells from PBMCs. These TCRs come from a man aged 18 to 30 in good health. Some clones in this sample may be carry-over from other donors' samples. Each CDR3 is given with its conserved first and last residue. Fields, in order: J gene, V gene, CDR3 protein.

>TRBJ2-1|TRBV9
CASSVGSGAHNEQFF
>TRBJ1-1|TRBV7-9
CASSLRQGAANTEAFF
>TRBJ2-5|TRBV29-1
CSVAGLADTQHPQETQYF
>TRBJ2-1|TRBV4-3
CASSQEGDRVEHEQFF
>TRBJ2-7|TRBV5-6
CASSKGLAGGYEQYF
>TRBJ1-1|TRBV7-8
CASSLVRGLNTEAFF
>TRBJ2-1|TRBV5-1
CASSSAFPTTITSSYNEQFF
>TRBJ2-1|TRBV29-1
CSVEGIEAGGYNEQFF
>TRBJ2-3|TRBV30
CAWSMGADTQYF
>TRBJ2-1|TRBV7-3
CASSPLAASYNEQFF
>TRBJ2-5|TRBV2
CASSGPSGTRTETQYF
>TRBJ2-2|TRBV11-2
CASSLYWTETGELFF
>TRBJ1-5|TRBV6-6
CASSYGSGGSNQPQHF
>TRBJ1-2|TRBV19
CASSIAVNYGYTF
>TRBJ2-1|TRBV6-1
CASSDPTGLAGFGSYNEQFF
>TRBJ1-5|TRBV4-3
CASSQGRNQPQHF
>TRBJ2-2|TRBV4-3
CASSQEHTGFPGELFF
>TRBJ1-3|TRBV7-2
CASSFSGPVGNTIYF
>TRBJ1-6|TRBV6-1
CASSAGAGRSPLHF
>TRBJ1-1|TRBV5-1
CASSLVDEGGVEAFF
>TRBJ1-2|TRBV28
CASRFQVRYGYTF
>TRBJ1-5|TRBV6-1
CASSEAFGTGGNQPQHF
>TRBJ2-3|TRBV5-8
CASSSSWNTQYF
>TRBJ2-7|TRBV6-1
CASRGAGGSYEQYF
>TRBJ2-1|TRBV5-1
CASSLAGLAGYNEQFF
>TRBJ1-2|TRBV28
CASSSGTAFYVYTF
>TRBJ2-1|TRBV28
CASSSPGGRFVDEQFF
>TRBJ2-5|TRBV28
CASRSPTSGREETQYF
>TRBJ2-1|TRBV27
CASIISGGGGNEQFF
>TRBJ2-1|TRBV28
CASSLSPSSGAEQFF
>TRBJ2-7|TRBV5-1
CASSLSLGGEQYF
>TRBJ1-1|TRBV5-1
CASSAGQGASDTEAFF
>TRBJ2-7|TRBV30
CAYGGFDEQYF
>TRBJ2-3|TRBV4-2
CASSQDTGLGTDTQYF
>TRBJ2-1|TRBV7-3
CASSLHYTNEQFF
>TRBJ1-2|TRBV10-3
CAIRRFGDYGYTF
>TRBJ2-3|TRBV29-1
CSGGSHDTQYF
>TRBJ2-7|TRBV7-8
CASSTELAGINEQYF
>TRBJ2-7|TRBV5-1
CASSQGTGAGEQYF
>TRBJ2-7|TRBV5-4
CASSLELAAPGEQYF
>TRBJ1-4|TRBV5-1
CASSLWTGVEKLFF
>TRBJ2-3|TRBV5-1
CASSAYRGDGADTQYF
>NA|TRBV5-4
CASSRSGTGSYEQYF